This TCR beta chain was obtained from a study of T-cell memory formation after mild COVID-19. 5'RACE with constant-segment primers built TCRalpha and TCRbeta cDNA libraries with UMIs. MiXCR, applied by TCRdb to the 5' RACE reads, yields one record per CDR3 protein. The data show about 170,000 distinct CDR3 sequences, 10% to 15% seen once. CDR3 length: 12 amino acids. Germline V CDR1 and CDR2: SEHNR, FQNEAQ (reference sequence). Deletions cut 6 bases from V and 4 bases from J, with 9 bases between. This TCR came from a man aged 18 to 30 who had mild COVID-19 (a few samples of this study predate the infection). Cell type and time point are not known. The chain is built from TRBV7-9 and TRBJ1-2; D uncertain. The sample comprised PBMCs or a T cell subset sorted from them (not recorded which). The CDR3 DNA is TGTGCCAGCAGTGGAGAAGGCTATGGCTACACCTTC. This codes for CASSGEGYGYTF.